Below, 16 T cell receptor beta chains from the same sample are listed, as sequenced in a study of cytomegalovirus exposure and HLA in healthy donors. Primers for the PCR totalled 60 Vbeta and 13 Jbeta. The table came from immunoSEQ multiplex PCR; TCRdb's copy has only in-frame clones and leaves some out. The sample holds about 62,000 clones, more than 70% seen once. The specimen sequenced was PBMCs. The receptors shown here come from a woman aged 25 to 45 in good health and CMV-seronegative.

This clone was detected once. The chain is built from TRBV7-9 and TRBJ1-4, with D hard to call. This CDR3 has 15 amino acids. Germline V gives CDR1 SEHNR, CDR2 FQNEAQ (reference sequence). The ends were cut back, 2 bases at V and 7 bases at J, with 14 bases in the middle. CDR3 DNA: TGTGCCAGCAGCTTATTTATGCAGAGGCGTGAAAAACTGTTTTTT. It is translated as CASSLFMQRREKLFF.

The chain uses TRBV18 and TRBJ2-7; D is ambiguous. Looked up from germline, CDR1 is KGHSH and CDR2 is LQKENI. V was pared by 2 bases and J by 6 bases, with 8 bases between. CDR3 length: 12 residues. CDR3 in amino acids: CASSPVPGEQYF. The CDR3, as DNA: TGTGCCAGCTCACCAGTCCCCGGCGAGCAGTACTTC. Looking up the rest from reference TRBV18 and TRBJ2-7 gives the full variable domain: NAGVMQNPRHLVRRRGQEARLRCSPMKGHSHVYWYRQLPEEGLKFMVYLQKENIIDESGMPKERFSAEFPKEGPSILRIQQVVRGDSAAYFCASSPVPGEQYFGPGTRLTVT.

This clone was found once. V is TRBV10-3 and J is TRBJ2-3; 7 bases are a match to TRBD1. CDR3 length: 15 amino acids. V lost 4 bases and J lost 2; bases outside the gene matches: 6. Germline CDR1 ENHRY, CDR2 SYGVKD. The CDR3 region is CAISGTGPDTDTQYF. The DNA of the CDR3 is TGTGCCATCAGTGGGACAGGACCCGACACAGATACGCAGTATTTT.

This clone was observed a handful of times. V usage is TRBV10-3 and J usage is TRBJ1-5; possible D gene TRBD1, 5 bases. With 2 bases removed from V and 1 base from J, the gap between germline ends came to 15 bases. The CDR3 is 17 residues long. CDR1 is ENHRY, CDR2 SYGVKD, per germline. The CDR3 loop is CAISEGTDRRSNQPQHF. In DNA form, the CDR3 reads TGTGCCATCAGTGAGGGAACAGACAGAAGGAGCAATCAGCCCCAGCATTTT.

The chain has TRBV28 and TRBJ2-7, with TRBD2 matching over 12 bases. The CDR3 is 16 residues long. Germline CDR1 MDHEN, CDR2 SYDVKM. The J segment lost 2 bases and the V segment lost 7 bases, leaving 9 bases of the junction unmatched. The CDR3 coding sequence is TGTGCCAGCATTTGGGGCGGACTAGCGGGAACCTACGAGCAGTACTTC. This encodes CASIWGGLAGTYEQYF.

This chain uses TRBV28 with TRBJ2-5; D may be TRBD2 (5 bases). Germline V lookup: CDR1 MDHEN, CDR2 SYDVKM. This CDR3 is built from 14 residues. Trimming cost V 7 bases and J 2 bases, with 14 bases left between them. CDR3 nucleotides: TGTGCCAGCAAGGACTCTTCACCTCAAGAGACCCAGTACTTC. Translated: CASKDSSPQETQYF.

This chain connects TRBV18 to TRBJ2-3, with 7 bases aligning to TRBD1. The length of the CDR3 is 15 residues. Trimming at V came to 6 bases and at J to 1 base, leaving 7 bases not matched to a gene. CDR1 is KGHSH, CDR2 LQKENI, per germline. CDR3 region: CASSRGQFGTDTQYF. CDR3 coding DNA: TGTGCCAGCTCCCGGGGACAGTTCGGCACAGATACGCAGTATTTT.

This chain uses TRBV28 with TRBJ2-7; 11 bases agree with TRBD2. Per germline, CDR1 MDHEN and CDR2 SYDVKM. V lost 5 bases, J lost 4 bases, and 7 bases stayed unmatched. The CDR3 runs to 15 residues. The CDR3 nucleotides read TGTGCCAGCAGTCAGACTAGCGGGAACGGGTACGAGCAGTACTTC. As protein: CASSQTSGNGYEQYF.

The chain is built from TRBV5-1 and TRBJ1-1; the D gene is possibly TRBD1 (5 bases). Between the trimmed V and J ends, which lost 1 base and 5 bases, there was a span of 15 bases. The germline V gene has CDR1 SGHRS and CDR2 YFSETQ. This CDR3 is built from 15 residues. DNA for the CDR3: TGCGCCAGCAGCTTGCCGGGCGCCGGGGGGACTGAAGCTTTCTTT. This gives the protein CASSLPGAGGTEAFF.

The chain couples TRBV5-6 to TRBJ2-1, with TRBD1 as a possible D gene (5 bases). The CDR3 contains 16 residues. The V end was cut by 1 base, the J end by 4 bases, with 15 bases between. The germline gives CDR1 SGHDT, CDR2 YYEEEE. The DNA for the CDR3 is TGTGCCAGCAGCTTGTATCGACAGCGTTCATACAATGAGCAGTTCTTC. Its translation is CASSLYRQRSYNEQFF.

The chain combines TRBV4-1 with TRBJ2-7; TRBD2 matches 9 bases. Trimming at V came to 6 bases and at J to 0 bases, leaving 3 bases not matched to a gene. Germline-derived CDR1 and CDR2 are MGHRA and YSYEKL. The CDR3 loop spans 14 amino acids. The CDR3 region has the DNA TGCGCCAGCAGTCCTAGCGGGGCCTCCTACGAGCAGTACGTC. This gives the protein CASSPSGASYEQYV.

The V call is TRBV18, the J call TRBJ2-7; 7 bases agree with TRBD2. The CDR3 totals 16 residues. The J segment lost 5 bases and the V segment lost 6 bases, leaving 16 bases of the junction unmatched. CDR1 is KGHSH and CDR2 is LQKENI in the germline V gene. The CDR3 reads CASSPSSGEGPNEQYF. CDR3 bases: TGTGCCAGCTCGCCTTCTTCGGGGGAGGGCCCCAACGAGCAGTACTTC. The whole variable domain, filled in from reference TRBV18 and TRBJ2-7, reads NAGVMQNPRHLVRRRGQEARLRCSPMKGHSHVYWYRQLPEEGLKFMVYLQKENIIDESGMPKERFSAEFPKEGPSILRIQQVVRGDSAAYFCASSPSSGEGPNEQYFGPGTRLTVT.

In nucleotides, the CDR3 is TGTGCCAGCAGCAGACTAGCGGGAGACTACAATGAGCAGTTCTTC. Translated, it gives CASSRLAGDYNEQFF. The chain recombines TRBV7-8 with TRBJ2-1; 12 bases line up with TRBD2. J lost 3 bases, V lost 5 bases, and 2 bases had no gene match. Looked up from germline, CDR1 is SGHVS and CDR2 is FQNEAQ. CDR3 size: 15 residues. Filled out from reference TRBV7-8 and TRBJ2-1, the complete variable domain reads GAGVSQSPRYKVAKRGQDVALRCDPISGHVSLFWYQQALGQGPEFLTYFQNEAQLDKSGLPSDRFFAERPEGSVSTLKIQRTQQEDSAVYLCASSRLAGDYNEQFFGPGTRLTVL.

This sequence joins TRBV6-5 and TRBJ2-7, with 9 bases lining up with TRBD1. The CDR3 loop spans 16 amino acids. V lost 1 base, J lost 5 bases, and 9 bases stayed unmatched. Germline CDR1 reads MNHEY; CDR2 reads SVGAGI. CDR3 loop: CASSYLGQGRGDEQYF. CDR3 coding DNA: TGTGCCAGCAGTTACTTAGGACAGGGGAGAGGCGACGAGCAGTACTTC.

The CDR3: CAISNRGLSGELFF. The CDR3 DNA reads as TGTGCCATCAGCAACAGGGGGCTTAGCGGGGAGCTGTTTTTT. The V and J genes are TRBV10-3 and TRBJ2-2; TRBD1 aligns across 9 bases. V lost 6 bases, J lost 7 bases, and 6 bases stayed unmatched. In germline, CDR1 is ENHRY, CDR2 SYGVKD. The CDR3 has 14 amino acids.

The chain uses TRBV7-9 and TRBJ1-6, with 7 bases matching TRBD1. The V segment lost 11 bases and the J segment 11 bases; nucleotides outside the gene matches: 12. The germline V gene has CDR1 SEHNR and CDR2 FQNEAQ (reference sequence). The length of the CDR3 is 13 residues. The CDR3, as DNA: TGTGCCTCCGGGCCAGGGGGGAAGACACCCCTCCACTTT. Translation: CASGPGGKTPLHF.